This record covers a single T cell receptor (beta chain). As yet, its antigen is unknown. These data come from a study of T cell responses to AZD1222 COVID-19 vaccine. Study results and caveats: Possibly, clonal diversity was underestimated; donors were largely white British and included more females.

CDR3 size: 12 residues. Profiled with immunoSEQ multiplex PCR; TCRdb holds only in-frame clones, not every one. This table has 170,000 or so clones, roughly nine tenths appearing once. The input for sequencing was peripheral blood, taken on day 0 of AZD1222 vaccination. The sequence was obtained from an adult in good health. V gene TRBV7-5 combines with J gene TRBJ2-1; the DNA was not compared with TRBD2, the D call given in the table. TRBV7-5 is deemed a pseudogene. CDR3 protein: CARSLAPGREFF. The CDR3 DNA follows: TGTGCCAGAAGCTTAGCTCCAGGGAGGGAGTTCTTC.